This TCR beta chain came from a study of CD8+ T cells in alopecia areata. Looking at the study overall: It was oral tofacitinib, at 5 to 10 mg twice daily, that treated patients received. Study outcomes and limitations: In lesional scalp, particularly from alopecia totalis/universalis, clonality was higher than in normal scalp. Scalp specimens additionally yield sequences from normal skin's resident alphabeta T cells.

Patients with alopecia areata provided lesional scalp punch biopsies as well as peripheral blood. In regard to this clone: The antigen is unknown.

From germline, CDR1 is SGHRS and CDR2 YFSETQ. V was pared by 4 bases and J by 2 bases, with 6 bases of the junction left unmatched. This CDR3 has 14 residues. cDNA prepared by RNA extraction and subsequent reverse transcription served as the template for sequencing. Data came from immunoSEQ multiplex PCR; TCRdb stores just in-frame clones and leaves some out. The data contain 90,000 to 100,000 clones, approximately 42% of them seen just once; the ten biggest clones take up approximately 1.4%. The V gene is TRBV5-1, the J gene TRBJ2-7; 7 nucleotides agree with TRBD2. Sequenced sample: CD4+ T cells sorted from blood. The clonotype originates from a human donor with alopecia areata. CDR3 sequence (DNA): TGCGCCAGCAGCCCGGAGGGAGGGCCCTACGAGCAGTACTTC. Protein: CASSPEGGPYEQYF.